A single sample is the source of the 8 T cell receptor beta chains below, sequenced in a study of beta chain features in type 1 diabetes (dated by TCRdb to the late 2010s). The method was the immunoSEQ multiplex PCR assay. The entire isolated RNA was reverse transcribed using the High Capacity cDNA Reverse Transcription Kit, and thus expressed TCRB transcripts were sequenced. TCRdb mirrors the immuneACCESS table, restricted to in-frame sequences. Some clones are absent from its copies; in checked studies, under half trace to an unresolved V gene, and the reason for the others is unknown. The sample table shows almost 350,000 clones, and roughly a fifth are seen once. Clones ranked in the top ten supply around 0.045% of the sample. Sample: naive CD4+ T cells from blood. This specimen's cell subset or site label, interpreted: true naive CD4+ T cells. The receptor source for this set is a woman between 18 and 29 years old in good health.

Remarks on this clone: The same CDR3 also results from other DNA sequences found in this sample. This CDR3 reads CASSFGQGTYGYTF. The CDR3 nucleotides read TGTGCCAGCAGCTTCGGACAGGGGACCTATGGCTACACCTTC. V gene TRBV7-9 combines with J gene TRBJ1-2; 9 bases map to TRBD1. The V and J ends lost 3 bases and 4 bases, in that order; junction bases with no gene match: 3. CDR3 length: 14 residues. Looked up from germline, CDR1 is SEHNR and CDR2 is FQNEAQ (reference sequence).

The V and J genes are TRBV18 and TRBJ2-3, with TRBD1 matching 7 bases. The CDR3 has 14 amino acids. With V trimmed by 3 bases and J by 2 bases, 2 bases remained unmatched. CDR1 is KGHSH, CDR2 LQKENI, per germline. CDR3 sequence reads: CASSPGTATDTQYF. Here the CDR3 DNA reads TGTGCCAGCTCACCGGGGACAGCCACAGATACGCAGTATTTT.

The CDR3 loop is CASSWTWGTSYGYTF. The CDR3 nucleotides read TGTGCCAGCAGCTGGACGTGGGGGACTAGCTATGGCTACACCTTC. The chain couples TRBV5-6 to TRBJ1-2; the D gene is possibly TRBD1 (5 bases). CDR1 is SGHDT and CDR2 is YYEEEE in the germline V gene. Trimming pared 3 bases from V and 4 bases from J, leaving 16 bases between. The CDR3 contains 15 residues.

This clone occurred a few times. The same CDR3 is also encoded by other DNA sequences in this sample. The chain is built from TRBV15 and TRBJ2-7; 9 bases match TRBD1. Germline assignment: CDR1 LNHNV and CDR2 YYDKDF (reference sequence). With V trimmed by 3 bases and J by 3 bases, 3 bases remained unmatched. The CDR3 length is 14 residues. CDR3 sequence reads: CATSRDRGSYEQYF. CDR3 sequence (DNA): TGTGCCACCAGCAGGGACAGGGGAAGCTACGAGCAGTACTTC.

In this sample, this clone turned up a few times. The rearrangement uses TRBV2 and TRBJ2-1; 11 bases fit TRBD2. CDR1 is SNHLY, CDR2 FYNNEI, per germline. Unmatched junction bases numbered 0, after V lost 9 bases and J lost 2 bases. The CDR3 totals 13 residues. DNA of the CDR3: TGTGCCAGTAGCGGGGGGGCCTACAATGAGCAGTTCTTC. Residues: CASSGGAYNEQFF.

This CDR3 is CASSSRGADTQYF. The CDR3 DNA reads TGTGCCAGCAGCAGCAGGGGCGCCGATACGCAGTATTTT. The chain uses TRBV5-4 and TRBJ2-3, with D perhaps matching TRBD1 (6 bases). Germline-derived CDR1 and CDR2 are SGHNT and YYREEE (reference sequence). The CDR3 is made up of 13 amino acids. Trimming removed 4 bases at V and 6 bases at J, with 12 bases between. The full variable domain, with the rest looked up from reference TRBV5-4 and TRBJ2-3, is ETGVTQSPTHLIKTRGQQVTLRCSSQSGHNTVSWYQQALGQGPQFIFQYYREEENGRGNFPPRFSGLQFPNYSSELNVNALELDDSALYLCASSSRGADTQYFGPGTRLTVL.

This clone occurred a few times. This chain links TRBV14 with TRBJ1-2; 7 bases match TRBD1. The CDR3 extends over 15 amino acids. With V trimmed by 4 bases and J by 8 bases, 13 bases remained unmatched. From germline, CDR1 is SGHDN and CDR2 FVKESK. CDR3 DNA: TGTGCCAGCAGCCGCTCGACTCGGGACAGCGGGGGCTACACCTTC. It specifies CASSRSTRDSGGYTF.

This clone has only a few counts. Other DNA sequences in this specimen translate into the identical CDR3. This chain connects TRBV18 to TRBJ2-5; TRBD2 is a possible D gene (5 bases). V lost 1 base and J lost 5, with 5 bases in between. Germline CDR1 reads KGHSH; CDR2 reads LQKENI. This CDR3 region has 12 residues. The CDR3 sequence: CASSPRGETQYF. Here the CDR3 DNA reads TGTGCCAGCTCACCACGAGGGGAGACCCAGTACTTC.